The 17 T cell receptor beta chains below were found in one sample sequenced in a study of PD-L1 blockade in urothelial cancer. Stated time point: peripheral blood 6 weeks after treatment start. Repertoires were generated with immunoSEQ multiplex PCR, while TCRdb's copy carries only in-frame clones and drops some. Of approximately 50,000 clones listed, 85% to 90% are singletons. The input for sequencing was PBMCs, taken around atezolizumab (anti-PD-L1) treatment. Every receptor here comes from a man aged 55-75 years with urothelial cancer.

This chain connects TRBV2 to TRBJ1-6; D gene uncertain. Trimming pared 5 bases from V and 5 bases from J, leaving 4 bases between. Per the germline V gene, CDR1 is SNHLY and CDR2 is FYNNEI. The CDR3 sequence is 12 residues long. In DNA, the CDR3 is TGTGCCAGCAGTCCAGATAATTCACCCCTCCACTTT. This gives the protein CASSPDNSPLHF.

The genes are TRBV30 and TRBJ1-2; D not resolved. The CDR3 sequence is 14 residues long. Trimming took 4 bases from V and 2 from J, leaving 14 bases between them. The germline V gene has CDR1 GTSNPN and CDR2 SVGIG (reference sequence). CDR3 DNA sequence: TGTGCCTGGATTGGATCGGGAAGAAACTATGGCTACACCTTC. It specifies CAWIGSGRNYGYTF.

The chain is built from TRBV5-1 and TRBJ1-3; tentative D call: TRBD1 (6 bases). The CDR3 covers 15 residues. The germline V gene has CDR1 SGHRS and CDR2 YFSETQ. Trimming cost V 5 bases and J 4 bases, with 16 bases left between them. In DNA, the CDR3 is TGCGCCAGCAGTTATTCAGGGGCGCCCGGAAACACCATATATTTT. Translating it yields CASSYSGAPGNTIYF.

The chain couples TRBV2 to TRBJ1-1, with 7 bases identical to TRBD1. CDR1 is SNHLY and CDR2 is FYNNEI in the germline V gene. CDR3 length: 15 residues. Trimming at V came to 11 bases and at J to 5 bases, leaving 17 bases not matched to a gene. This CDR3 reads CAAQNTGAGRTEAFF. CDR3 coding DNA: TGTGCCGCCCAGAATACAGGGGCGGGGAGGACTGAAGCTTTCTTT.

The V call is TRBV9, the J call TRBJ2-5, with 7 bases that match TRBD1. This CDR3 comprises 14 residues. Trimming took 3 bases from V and 2 from J; bases not matched to a gene: 4. CDR1 is SGDLS, CDR2 YYNGEE, per germline. The CDR3 loop reads CASSEGQPQETQYF. CDR3 bases: TGTGCCAGCAGCGAGGGACAGCCACAAGAGACCCAGTACTTC.

The V gene is TRBV28, the J gene TRBJ1-1; D unresolved. CDR1 and CDR2 from the germline V gene are MDHEN and SYDVKM. CDR3 size: 11 residues. Between the trimmed V and J ends, which lost 1 base and 8 bases, there was a span of 5 bases. CDR3 DNA sequence: TGTGCCAGCAGTTTATCTAGGGAAGCTTTCTTT. It encodes CASSLSREAFF.

The rearrangement links TRBV9 to TRBJ2-5; 11 bases map to TRBD2. Trimming removed 2 bases from V and 6 bases from J; junction bases left unmatched: 3. The CDR3 is made up of 14 amino acids. Germline CDR1 is SGDLS and CDR2 is YYNGEE. CDR3 bases: TGTGCCAGCAGCGTTAGCGGGGGGGAGAAGACCCAGTACTTC. Translating it yields CASSVSGGEKTQYF.

This clone showed up just once. The chain joins TRBV5-8 to TRBJ2-3; D might be TRBD1 (5 bases). Germline CDR1 SGHTS, CDR2 YDEGEE. Trimming cost V 0 bases and J 0 bases, with 20 bases left between them. CDR3 length: 19 residues. DNA for the CDR3: TGTGCCAGCAGCTTGGGCCTGACTGAAAGGGGTCCTAGCACAGATACGCAGTATTTT. Amino acid sequence: CASSLGLTERGPSTDTQYF. Complete variable domain (other parts from reference TRBV5-8 and TRBJ2-3): EAGVTQSPTHLIKTRGQQATLRCSPISGHTSVYWYQQALGLGLQFLLWYDEGEERNRGNFPPRFSGRQFPNYSSELNVNALELEDSALYLCASSLGLTERGPSTDTQYFGPGTRLTVL.

The V and J genes are TRBV7-2 and TRBJ1-1, with 7 bases identical to TRBD1. Germline lookup yields CDR1 SGHTA and CDR2 FQGNSA. The CDR3 runs to 16 residues. Germline trimming cut 1 base from V and 4 bases from J; bases unmatched to any gene: 9. CDR3 DNA sequence: TGTGCCAGCAGCTTAGTTTCCGGGAGGGGGCGCACTGAAGCTTTCTTT. Encoded protein: CASSLVSGRGRTEAFF.

This chain links TRBV28 with TRBJ2-6; D is unclear. The V end was cut by 3 bases, the J end by 3 bases, with 6 bases between. The germline V gene has CDR1 MDHEN and CDR2 SYDVKM. The CDR3 is 14 residues long. The CDR3 region is CASSLSGGANVLTF. CDR3 DNA sequence: TGTGCCAGCAGTTTGTCGGGTGGGGCCAACGTCCTGACTTTC.

The chain has TRBV19 and TRBJ1-5, with TRBD1 matching 8 bases. The CDR3 is 16 amino acids. Trimming removed 6 bases from V and 4 bases from J; junction bases left unmatched: 11. Germline-derived CDR1 and CDR2 are LNHDA and SQIVND (reference sequence). CDR3 loop: CASRDYRDRRNQPQHF. In nucleotides, the CDR3 is TGTGCCAGTAGGGATTACCGGGACAGGCGGAATCAGCCCCAGCATTTT.

The CDR3 sequence is CASSVSGTSGYNEQFF. The DNA for the CDR3 is TGTGCCAGCAGCGTATCCGGGACTAGCGGATACAATGAGCAGTTCTTC. The V gene is TRBV9, the J gene TRBJ2-1; 11 bases line up with TRBD2. In germline, CDR1 is SGDLS, CDR2 YYNGEE. The CDR3 loop spans 16 amino acids. V lost 1 base to trimming and J lost 4 bases; unmatched junction nucleotides: 4.

The V and J genes are TRBV5-1 and TRBJ2-7, with TRBD1 identical over 7 bases. The CDR3 has 15 amino acids. CDR1 is SGHRS, CDR2 YFSETQ, per germline. V lost 4 bases, J lost 2 bases, and 9 bases stayed unmatched. The CDR3 is CASSVTGLYPYEQYF. The CDR3 DNA reads TGCGCCAGCAGCGTGACAGGGTTATACCCCTACGAGCAGTACTTC.

The CDR3 DNA sequence: TGTGCCAGCAGCTTAATTCGAGAGACCCAGTACTTC. This codes for CASSLIRETQYF. V usage is TRBV11-2 and J usage is TRBJ2-5; no reliable D call. Deletions cut 2 bases from V and 4 bases from J, with 5 bases between. This CDR3 spans 12 amino acids. CDR1 SGHAT and CDR2 FQNNGV come from the germline V gene.

The chain is built from TRBV9 and TRBJ2-1; 7 bases match TRBD2. The CDR3 length is 15 residues. J lost 5 bases, V lost 3 bases, and 8 bases had no gene match. Germline loops: CDR1 SGDLS, CDR2 YYNGEE. The chain's CDR3 is CASSADSSGNNEQFF. In DNA, the CDR3 is TGTGCCAGCAGCGCAGACTCTAGCGGAAACAATGAGCAGTTCTTC.

This clone was observed a few times. The V and J genes are TRBV15 and TRBJ1-6, with TRBD1 matching 11 bases. CDR3 length: 15 residues. The trim removed 3 bases at V and 10 bases at J, leaving 5 bases unmatched. Per the germline V gene, CDR1 is LNHNV and CDR2 is YYDKDF (reference sequence). The CDR3 nucleotides are TGTGCCACCAGCAGGGGGCGGGACAGGGGGTCACCCCTCCACTTT. This gives the protein CATSRGRDRGSPLHF.

The J gene is TRBJ2-1, the V gene TRBV6-4; D perhaps matches TRBD1 (6 bases). The CDR3 is 14 amino acids. The ends were cut back, 6 bases at V and 8 bases at J, with 17 bases in the middle. Germline V gene data show CDR1 as MRHNA and CDR2 as SNTAGT. The CDR3 here is CASSSQGFNDEQFF. The CDR3 nucleotides read TGTGCCAGCAGCTCCCAGGGGTTCAACGATGAGCAGTTCTTC.